This TCR beta chain was sequenced during a study of identical twins. TCRdb reanalysed the 5' RACE reads using MiXCR and keeps one entry per CDR3 protein. The table has 690,000 or so distinct CDR3 sequences, 5.5% to 6.5% seen once. This CDR3 has 12 residues. Trimming shortened V by 5 bases and J by 4 bases, and 10 bases separated the two germline ends. The germline V gene encodes CDR1 DFQATT and CDR2 SNEGSKA (reference sequence). This clonotype was counted many times. The specimen sequenced was naive T cells sorted from blood. This TCR derives from a man aged 18-30 years in good health. The chain has TRBV20-1 and TRBJ2-3, with D uncertain. The CDR3 region is CSAGSPPDTQYF. The CDR3 region has the DNA TGCAGTGCTGGTAGCCCTCCAGATACGCAGTATTTT.